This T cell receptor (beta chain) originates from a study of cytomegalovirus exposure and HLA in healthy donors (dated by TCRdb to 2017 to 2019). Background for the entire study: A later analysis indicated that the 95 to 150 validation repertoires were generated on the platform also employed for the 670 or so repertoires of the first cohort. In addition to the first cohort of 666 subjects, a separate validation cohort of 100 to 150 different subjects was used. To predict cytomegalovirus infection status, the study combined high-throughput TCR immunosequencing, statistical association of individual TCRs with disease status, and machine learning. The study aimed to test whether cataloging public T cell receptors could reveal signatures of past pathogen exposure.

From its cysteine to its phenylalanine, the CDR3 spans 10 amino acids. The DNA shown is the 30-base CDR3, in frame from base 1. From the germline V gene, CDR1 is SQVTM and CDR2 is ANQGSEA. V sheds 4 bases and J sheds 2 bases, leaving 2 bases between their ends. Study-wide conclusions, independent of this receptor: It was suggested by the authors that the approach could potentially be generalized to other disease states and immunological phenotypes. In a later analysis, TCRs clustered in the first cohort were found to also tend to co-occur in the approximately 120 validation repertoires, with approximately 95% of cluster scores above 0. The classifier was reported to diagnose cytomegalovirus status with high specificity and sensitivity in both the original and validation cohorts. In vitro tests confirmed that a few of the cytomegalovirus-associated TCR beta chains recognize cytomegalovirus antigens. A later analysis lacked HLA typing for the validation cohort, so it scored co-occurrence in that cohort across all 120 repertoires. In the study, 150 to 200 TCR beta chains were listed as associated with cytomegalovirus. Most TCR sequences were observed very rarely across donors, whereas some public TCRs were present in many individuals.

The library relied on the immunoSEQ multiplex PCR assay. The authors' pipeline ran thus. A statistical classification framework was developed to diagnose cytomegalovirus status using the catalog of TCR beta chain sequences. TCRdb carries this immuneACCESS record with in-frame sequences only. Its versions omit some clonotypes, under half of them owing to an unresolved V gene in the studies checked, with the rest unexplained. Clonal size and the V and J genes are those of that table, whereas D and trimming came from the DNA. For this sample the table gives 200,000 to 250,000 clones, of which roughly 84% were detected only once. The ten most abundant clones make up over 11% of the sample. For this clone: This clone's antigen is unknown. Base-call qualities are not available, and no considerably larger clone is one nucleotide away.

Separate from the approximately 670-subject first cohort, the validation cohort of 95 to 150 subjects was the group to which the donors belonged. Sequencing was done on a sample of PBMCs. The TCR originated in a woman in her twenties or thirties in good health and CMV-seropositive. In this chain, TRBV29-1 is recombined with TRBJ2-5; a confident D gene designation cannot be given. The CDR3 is CSVAQETQYF. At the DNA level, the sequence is TGCAGCGTTGCTCAAGAGACCCAGTACTTC.